One sample yielded the 9 T cell receptor beta chains listed below, sequenced in a study of regulatory T cells in long-lasting Graves disease. Stated time point: newly diagnosed GD, antithyroid drugs for less than 3 months. There was RNA extracted from PBMCs, and the TCR library was made from it. iRepertoire HTBI primers and Arm-PCR of CDR3 regions built TCR beta libraries. TCRdb reanalysed the multiplex PCR reads using MiXCR and keeps one entry per CDR3 protein. The top ten hold more than 15% of the sample, which has 400,000 to 500,000 distinct CDR3 sequences, approximately 14% seen once. The same sample was also used in a study of T cells in Graves' hyperthyroidism and ophthalmopathy.

The source material was peripheral blood mononuclear cells (PBMCs), sampled at new diagnosis, from a patient treated with antithyroid drugs. These receptors were collected from a woman in her forties or fifties with Graves disease.

Turning to this clonotype: An end of the junction does not agree with germline; a read error may underlie this. This chain links TRBV12-3 or TRBV12-4 with TRBJ2-2; 8 positions match TRBD2. The CDR3 is 17 amino acids. CDR3 in DNA: TGTGTCAGCAGTTTTCATAGCGGGACACGTTACACCGGGGAGCTGTTTTTT. Translation gives CVSSFHSGTRYTGELFF.

This clonotype has ten or more counts. The genes are TRBV12-3 or TRBV12-4 and TRBJ2-2, with 7 bases aligning to TRBD1. The CDR3 is 17 amino acids. V gave up 2 bases and J gave up 1 base; unmatched junction bases: 7. CDR3 sequence: CASSLFVGQRNTGELFF. In DNA, the CDR3 is TGTGCCAGCAGTTTATTCGTGGGACAGAGGAACACCGGGGAGCTGTTTTTT.

This clonotype occurred many times. This sequence joins TRBV6-5 and TRBJ2-3, with 10 bases identical to TRBD2. Per the germline V gene, CDR1 is MNHEY and CDR2 is SVGAGI. This CDR3 comprises 18 residues. Trimming removed 2 bases from V and 3 bases from J; junction bases left unmatched: 11. The CDR3 here is CASSYQRSSGSATDTQYF. CDR3 DNA: TGTGCCAGCAGTTACCAACGCTCTAGCGGGAGTGCAACAGATACGCAGTATTTT.

This clonotype was found once. V gene TRBV28 combines with J gene TRBJ2-1; tentative D call: TRBD2 (6 bases). Per germline, CDR1 MDHEN and CDR2 SYDVKM. The CDR3 is made up of 15 amino acids. Trimming removed 2 bases from V and 5 bases from J, with 13 bases in between. The CDR3 nucleotides read TGTGCCAGCAGTTTAGCGGCGGGGTACAACAATGAGCAGTTCTTC. Translated, it gives CASSLAAGYNNEQFF.

There are many counts of this clonotype. This chain joins TRBV12-3 or TRBV12-4 and TRBJ2-7; D is uncertain. CDR3 size: 13 residues. Deletions cut 0 bases from V and 5 bases from J, with 8 bases between. CDR3 protein: CASSLAKFHEQYF. CDR3 DNA: TGTGCCAGCAGTTTAGCTAAGTTCCACGAGCAGTACTTC.

This clonotype was observed at least ten times. The DNA is omitted, as the CDR3 cannot be located on it reliably, and the CDR3 follows TCRdb's listing. The gene calls are TRBV5-1 and TRBJ2-1; the D call TRBD1 from the table was never checked on the DNA. The CDR3 contains 12 residues when both ends are counted. Germline V lookup: CDR1 SGHRS, CDR2 YFSETQ. Here the CDR3 reads CASSFGQGTPFF.

This clonotype was picked up many times. The genes are TRBV28 and TRBJ2-2, with D possibly matching TRBD2 (6 bases). The ends were cut back, 6 bases at V and 2 bases at J, with 19 bases in the middle. Germline V lookup: CDR1 MDHEN, CDR2 SYDVKM. CDR3 length: 17 residues. Written as DNA, the CDR3 is TGTGCCAGCAGCCCCCGGTCCGGGAGACTTAACACCGGGGAGCTGTTTTTT. This encodes CASSPRSGRLNTGELFF. The full variable domain, completed using reference TRBV28 and TRBJ2-2, is DVKVTQSSRYLVKRTGEKVFLECVQDMDHENMFWYRQDPGLGLRLIYFSYDVKMKEKGDIPEGYSVSREKKERFSLILESASTNQTSMYLCASSPRSGRLNTGELFFGEGSRLTVL.

This clonotype occurred many times. V is TRBV20-1 and J is TRBJ2-5; D not certain. V lost 1 base and J 3 bases, leaving 9 bases between the germline ends. Germline lookup yields CDR1 DFQATT and CDR2 SNEGSKA (reference sequence). CDR3 length equals 13 residues. Here the CDR3 reads CSARGWSEETQYF. CDR3 bases: TGCAGTGCTAGAGGCTGGTCCGAAGAGACCCAGTACTTC.

Note on this clonotype: A much larger clonotype is one base distant, so this may be a read error. The chain couples TRBV28 to TRBJ1-3; D unclear. The CDR3 spans 16 residues. In germline, CDR1 is MDHEN, CDR2 SYDVKM. CDR3 loop: CGSSFTAELSGNTIYF. CDR3 DNA: TGTGGCAGCAGTTTTACGGCAGAACTCTCTGGAAACACCATATATTTT.